The rows below give T cell receptor beta chains drawn from one sample of a study of T cells after yellow fever vaccination. TCRdb itself ran the 5' RACE reads through MiXCR, one entry per CDR3 protein. This table holds 320,000 or so distinct CDR3 sequences, approximately 8% found once. Here the sequenced sample was PBMCs, taken roughly 46 days after the first yellow fever vaccination. These receptors were collected from a man younger than 30 who received the YFV17D yellow fever vaccine. Both conserved end residues are part of each CDR3. Clone size is shown for a subset of rows, as once, few, many or a class of expanded clone.

>TRBJ1-5|few|TRBV14
CASSQQTGRTQPQHF
>TRBJ1-6|few|TRBV7-3
CASSKIRDSPLHF
>TRBJ2-2|NA|TRBV11-2
CASSLVLAGAPGTGELFF
>TRBJ2-1|NA|TRBV20-1
CSALLRLAGAYNEQFF
>TRBJ2-3|once|TRBV3-1
CASTQGTSSTDTQYF
>TRBJ1-3|NA|TRBV12-3/TRBV12-4
CASSFSHATRNTIYF
>TRBJ1-2|NA|TRBV6-2/TRBV6-3
CASSTGQDREVRNYGYTF
>TRBJ2-2|NA|TRBV12-3/TRBV12-4
CASRGMGGMPRSFDTGELFF
>TRBJ1-4|NA|TRBV11-2
CASSPSPDRGEKLFF
>TRBJ2-4|many|TRBV5-1
CASSILAFGGLAKNIQYF
>TRBJ2-1|many|TRBV20-1
CSATGRASGPGSYNEQFF
>TRBJ2-3|NA|TRBV4-3
CASSQAGAPDTQYF
>TRBJ2-7|NA|TRBV6-5
CASSYSAASYEQYF
>TRBJ2-1|many|TRBV5-1
CASSLGQGGVNEQFF
>TRBJ2-5|NA|TRBV7-2
CASSPGARGETQYF
>TRBJ2-1|many|TRBV18
CASSPLPNEQFF
>TRBJ1-6|NA|TRBV5-1
CASSLAHDSNSPLHF
>TRBJ2-3|NA|TRBV6-1
CASSQDPGQDLTDTQYF
>TRBJ2-5|few|TRBV7-2
CASCPGGQETQYF
>TRBJ2-4|NA|TRBV5-1
CASSSTTSGKNIQYF
>TRBJ2-1|few|TRBV4-3
CASSQDPGTGSNEQFF
>TRBJ2-2|few|TRBV30
CAWSPGWTGELFF
>TRBJ2-1|NA|TRBV7-2
CASSLDGGRDEQFF
>TRBJ1-2|few|TRBV9
CASSVGQGLPYGYTF
>TRBJ2-7|NA|TRBV10-1
CASSESSGDHEQYF
>TRBJ2-5|NA|TRBV6-5
CASKVRGGSETQYF
>TRBJ2-1|few|TRBV24-1
CATSDADPSSYNEQFF
>TRBJ2-1|NA|TRBV7-2
CASSNPGGPREQFF
>TRBJ2-3|many|TRBV12-3/TRBV12-4
CASSPPRQGTGDTQYF
>TRBJ2-3|many|TRBV5-1
CASSLTEDTQYF
>TRBJ2-1|many|TRBV24-1
CATSDFGGNEQFF
>TRBJ1-5|NA|TRBV5-1
CASSYTGAQPQHF
>TRBJ2-3|few|TRBV7-2
CASSSFAAADTQYF
>TRBJ2-1|few|TRBV4-1
CASSQGWTESYNEQFF
>TRBJ2-2|NA|TRBV30
CAWSLQNTGELFF
>TRBJ1-2|few|TRBV29-1
CSVPRGRSNYGYTF
>TRBJ2-7|NA|TRBV4-2
CASSQEGGGFYEQYF
>TRBJ1-5|few|TRBV12-3/TRBV12-4
CASSFDRDGNQPQHF
>TRBJ1-3|many|TRBV12-3/TRBV12-4
CASDRRNPGNTIYF
>TRBJ1-2|few|TRBV6-5
CASSYVQGRTYGYTF
>TRBJ1-6|few|TRBV20-1
CSASKAGLSPLHF
>TRBJ2-5|few|TRBV7-2
CASSPGGGRGGQETQYF
>TRBJ2-6|NA|TRBV14
CASSPGQRRVSGANVLTF
>TRBJ2-1|few|TRBV3-1
CASSQEGQGGDEQFF
>TRBJ2-7|few|TRBV10-3
CAIGGNEQYF
>TRBJ2-3|few|TRBV5-1
CASSLRQEGDTQYF
>TRBJ2-1|few|TRBV7-8
CASETGDNEQFF
>TRBJ2-2|few|TRBV4-3
CASSQDRGTGLMTGELFF
>TRBJ1-2|NA|TRBV6-1
CASSGTGFGYGYTF
>TRBJ2-2|NA|TRBV5-4
CASSGGTSGTGELFF
>TRBJ1-6|few|TRBV3-1
CASSSQRYSPLHF